This T cell receptor beta chain was sequenced for a study of blood T cell repertoires in COVID-19. The participants were between about 18 and 90 years old and came from about two dozen US areas. Participants reported their clinical history, and cohort assignment relied on those reports. Two negative PCRs, clearance, or symptom resolution had been documented for recovered Cohort 3 donors. Looked up from germline, CDR1 is SEHNR and CDR2 is FQNEAQ (reference sequence). Trimming shortened V by 5 bases and J by 3 bases, and 10 bases separated the two germline ends. The CDR3 consists of 13 residues. Clones were read by immunoSEQ multiplex PCR, and TCRdb kept only the in-frame ones, dropping some. The sample has approximately 160,000 clones, under 90% seen once.

This chain links TRBV7-9 with TRBJ1-2; TRBD1 might be the D (6 bases). This clonotype was sampled from a woman in her 50s who had recovered from COVID-19. The sample was PBMCs or T cells enriched from blood (not recorded which). CDR3 nucleotides: TGTGCCAGCAGCCGGGACATGGACTATGGCTACACCTTC. It codes for CASSRDMDYGYTF.